One and the same sample provided the 20 T cell receptor beta chains below, sequenced in a study of PD-1 blockade in classical Hodgkin lymphoma. Only in-frame clones appear in the TCRdb table, and some are missing; sequencing was by immunoSEQ multiplex PCR. The sample consists of about 44,000 clones, roughly 65% of them appearing once. Documented time point: cycle 4 day 1 (C4D1), after five to seven weeks of nivolumab. Relapse after autologous stem cell transplantation occurred in every patient, and brentuximab vedotin exposure varied. The source material was peripheral blood mononuclear cells (PBMCs), sampled before the fourth cycle of nivolumab. The receptor source for this set is a human donor with classical Hodgkin lymphoma.

This clone was detected once. CDR3 bases: TGTGCCACCAGCAGAGAGGATAGTACCCTCGACTTTAATGAGCAGTTCTTC. Its protein is CATSREDSTLDFNEQFF. The chain links TRBV15 to TRBJ2-1; D unclear. This CDR3 region has 17 residues. The germline gives CDR1 LNHNV, CDR2 YYDKDF (reference sequence). V lost 0 bases and J 7 bases, leaving 19 bases between the germline ends.

In this sample, this clone turned up many times. V gene TRBV28 combines with J gene TRBJ2-3; TRBD1 matches 7 bases. J gave up 8 bases and V 6 bases, and 14 bases lay outside the gene matches. The CDR3 totals 15 residues. Germline CDR1 and CDR2: MDHEN and SYDVKM. CDR3 protein: CASREDRSLSATQYF. The CDR3 nucleotides read TGTGCCAGCAGAGAGGACAGGAGTTTGTCTGCTACGCAGTATTTT.

The rearrangement uses TRBV7-2 and TRBJ2-7; D assignment may be TRBD1 or TRBD2 (6 bases each). Trimming left V 4 bases short and J 4 bases short, with 11 bases between. This CDR3 has 13 residues. CDR1 and CDR2 (germline): SGHTA, FQGNSA. This chain's CDR3 is CASSSGGRYEQYF. Written as DNA, the CDR3 is TGTGCCAGCAGCTCCGGGGGCCGGTACGAGCAGTACTTC.

The rearrangement joins TRBV28 to TRBJ1-4; the D gene is possibly TRBD1 (5 bases). The CDR3 is 15 residues long. The V gene's germline CDR1 is MDHEN and CDR2 SYDVKM. The V gene lost 6 bases and the J gene lost 4 bases, with 15 bases spanning the gap. CDR3 coding DNA: TGTGCCAGCAGCCGGGACCCCGAGGTTAATGAAAAACTGTTTTTT. This sequence encodes CASSRDPEVNEKLFF.

CDR3 sequence: CASSILAGFTDTQYF. In DNA form, the CDR3 reads TGTGCCAGTAGTATTTTGGCGGGGTTTACAGATACGCAGTATTTT. The chain employs TRBV19 and TRBJ2-3; tentatively, D is TRBD2 (6 bases). The V and J ends lost 3 bases and 3 bases respectively, with 13 bases between them. Per the germline V gene, CDR1 is LNHDA and CDR2 is SQIVND (reference sequence). This CDR3 contains 15 residues.

The chain links TRBV5-4 to TRBJ1-5, with no clear D. CDR1 and CDR2 from the germline V gene are SGHNT and YYREEE (reference sequence). V lost 3 bases, J lost 1 base, and 8 bases lay in between. The CDR3 runs 14 residues. The CDR3 coding sequence is TGTGCCAGCAGCTATGTCAGGAGCAATCAGCCCCAGCATTTT. Protein sequence: CASSYVRSNQPQHF.

V gene TRBV18 combines with J gene TRBJ2-5; D might be TRBD1 or TRBD2, each matching 5 bases. V shed 3 bases and J shed 1 base, with 6 bases lying between them. The CDR3 contains 13 residues. Looked up from germline, CDR1 is KGHSH and CDR2 is LQKENI. CDR3 in amino acids: CASSPRGQETQYF. The CDR3 bases are TGTGCCAGCTCACCGAGGGGCCAAGAGACCCAGTACTTC.

This chain uses TRBV4-2 with TRBJ1-5, with D tentatively TRBD1 (5 bases). Germline CDR1 is LGHNA and CDR2 is YNFKEQ. With 0 bases removed from V and 7 bases from J, the gap between germline ends came to 22 bases. The CDR3 is made up of 18 amino acids. The CDR3, as DNA: TGTGCCAGCAGCCAAGAAGGGTTTGGCCCGGGGCGGACACAGCCCCAGCATTTT. This encodes CASSQEGFGPGRTQPQHF.

The table lists this clone with a few counts. The genes are TRBV9 and TRBJ2-5; D might be TRBD1 or TRBD2, each matching 6 bases. The CDR3 length is 13 residues. The ends were cut back, 0 bases at V and 5 bases at J, with 8 bases in the middle. The germline V gene has CDR1 SGDLS and CDR2 YYNGEE. The DNA of the CDR3 is TGTGCCAGCAGCGTAGAAGGGGGGGAGACCCAGTACTTC. Translated: CASSVEGGETQYF.

The rearrangement links TRBV5-1 to TRBJ2-1; 14 nucleotides match TRBD2. The CDR3 consists of 17 residues. Germline assignment: CDR1 SGHRS and CDR2 YFSETQ. V shed 0 bases, J shed 9 bases, and the junction held 8 bases outside the gene matches. The DNA of the CDR3 is TGCGCCAGCAGCTTGGCCGGGACTAGCGGGAGTTTGGGTGAGCAGTTCTTC. Its protein is CASSLAGTSGSLGEQFF. The variable domain in full, with the rest retrieved from reference TRBV5-1 and TRBJ2-1, is KAGVTQTPRYLIKTRGQQVTLSCSPISGHRSVSWYQQTPGQGLQFLFEYFSETQRNKGNFPGRFSGRQFSNSRSEMNVSTLELGDSALYLCASSLAGTSGSLGEQFFGPGTRLTVL.

The chain is built from TRBV7-2 and TRBJ2-1, with a possible D match to TRBD2 (6 bases). This CDR3 is 15 amino acids long. Per the germline V gene, CDR1 is SGHTA and CDR2 is FQGNSA. Trimming removed 4 bases from V and 2 bases from J, with 12 bases in between. The CDR3: CASSSAGSAYNEQFF. CDR3 nucleotide sequence: TGTGCCAGCAGCTCAGCGGGCTCCGCCTACAATGAGCAGTTCTTC.

The rearrangement joins TRBV2 to TRBJ2-1, with TRBD2 matching over 12 bases. The CDR3 runs 16 residues. V shed 4 bases, J shed 6 bases, and the junction held 7 bases outside the gene matches. Germline CDR1 and CDR2: SNHLY and FYNNEI. Here the CDR3 DNA reads TGTGCCAGCAGTGGTAGACTAGCGGGAGATTTCAATGAGCAGTTCTTC. This sequence encodes CASSGRLAGDFNEQFF.

This sequence joins TRBV6-5 and TRBJ2-3, with D tentatively TRBD1 (6 bases). Trimming took off 5 bases at V and 1 base at J, with 10 bases between the two ends. The CDR3 contains 14 residues. The V gene's germline CDR1 is MNHEY and CDR2 SVGAGI. The CDR3 DNA reads TGTGCCAGCAGTCTGGACAGAGGCACAGATACGCAGTATTTT. It codes for CASSLDRGTDTQYF.

This clone was found a few times. This rearrangement joins TRBV6-6 to TRBJ1-1, with no clear D. V gave up 7 bases and J gave up 8 bases, with 11 bases separating them. Per germline, CDR1 MNHNY and CDR2 SVGAGI (reference sequence). The CDR3 length is 11 residues. CDR3 sequence (DNA): TGTGCCAGCACAGAGGAGATCGAAGCTTTCTTT. It yields the protein CASTEEIEAFF.

The gene calls are TRBV11-1 and TRBJ2-1, with TRBD2 matching 13 bases. Germline assignment: CDR1 SGHAT and CDR2 FQDESV (reference sequence). V shed 1 base and J 4 bases; nucleotides not matched to a gene: 4. This CDR3 spans 17 amino acids. This CDR3 reads CASSLELAGGIYNEQFF. The CDR3 DNA reads as TGTGCCAGCAGCTTAGAACTAGCGGGAGGGATTTACAATGAGCAGTTCTTC.

The V gene is TRBV19, the J gene TRBJ1-2; possibly TRBD1 for D (5 bases). The CDR3 length is 15 residues. The germline gives CDR1 LNHDA, CDR2 SQIVND (reference sequence). V gave up 3 bases and J gave up 1 base, with 12 bases separating them. The CDR3 spells CASSIHRDLNYGYTF. CDR3 coding DNA: TGTGCCAGTAGTATCCACCGGGACCTTAACTATGGCTACACCTTC.

J is TRBJ2-7 and V is TRBV7-9, with 9 bases matching TRBD2. The CDR3 sequence is 14 residues long. The V and J ends lost 8 bases and 1 base, in that order; junction bases with no gene match: 6. Germline CDR1 is SEHNR and CDR2 is FQNEAQ (reference sequence). CDR3 nucleotides: TGTGCCAGCCTTATAGCGGGAGAGTCCTACGAGCAGTACTTC. Translation gives CASLIAGESYEQYF.

The chain links TRBV5-1 to TRBJ2-7; D is tentatively TRBD1 or TRBD2 (6 bases each). The CDR3 loop spans 14 amino acids. V shed 0 bases and J shed 3 bases, with 10 bases lying between them. Germline CDR1 reads SGHRS; CDR2 reads YFSETQ. This CDR3 reads CASSLEGGGYEQYF. The CDR3 nucleotides read TGCGCCAGCAGCTTGGAGGGGGGCGGCTACGAGCAGTACTTC.

The genes are TRBV7-6 and TRBJ1-3, with 7 bases lining up with TRBD1. The V and J ends lost 1 base and 4 bases, in that order; junction bases with no gene match: 7. Germline loops: CDR1 SGHVS, CDR2 FNYEAQ. The CDR3 is 16 residues long. CDR3 sequence: CASSLVEGAAGNTIYF. CDR3 nucleotides: TGTGCCAGCAGCTTAGTGGAGGGGGCCGCCGGAAACACCATATATTTT.

This chain links TRBV5-4 with TRBJ2-3; 12 bases match TRBD2. Germline CDR1 SGHNT, CDR2 YYREEE (reference sequence). V shed 1 base, J shed 7 bases, and the junction held 7 bases outside the gene matches. This CDR3 contains 16 residues. The CDR3 reads CASSLYGLAGRYTQYF. The CDR3 region has the DNA TGTGCCAGCAGCTTGTATGGACTAGCGGGGCGGTATACGCAGTATTTT.